Presented here are 22 T cell receptor beta chains from one specimen sequenced in a study of blood T cell repertoires in COVID-19. Assay: immunoSEQ multiplex PCR; the TCRdb copy retains only in-frame clones and omits some. Of under 200,000 clones listed, 89% are singletons. The sample consisted of PBMCs or T cells enriched from blood (not recorded which). The source of these receptors is a woman aged 18-30 years who had recovered from COVID-19.

The chain couples TRBV9 to TRBJ2-1; the match to TRBD2 covers 12 bases. The J segment lost 8 bases and the V segment lost 4 bases, leaving 10 bases of the junction unmatched. The CDR3 covers 16 residues. Germline CDR1 reads SGDLS; CDR2 reads YYNGEE. As DNA, the CDR3 is TGTGCCAGCAGCCCACGGACTAGCGGGACTGGGGATGAGCAGTTCTTC. Amino acid sequence: CASSPRTSGTGDEQFF.

The chain links TRBV3-1 (or the pseudogene TRBV3-2) to TRBJ2-2; TRBD1 agrees at 12 bases. Germline assignment: CDR1 LGHDT and CDR2 YNNKEL (reference sequence). V lost 2 bases to trimming and J lost 6 bases; unmatched junction nucleotides: 4. The CDR3 spans 16 residues. In DNA form, the CDR3 reads TGTGCCAGCAGCCAAAGGGACAGGGGGCGCCCCGGGGAGCTGTTTTTT. Encoded protein: CASSQRDRGRPGELFF.

CDR3 residues: CASSPSGGVSYEQYF. The CDR3 nucleotides are TGTGCCAGCAGCCCTAGCGGGGGAGTCTCCTACGAGCAGTACTTC. V gene TRBV7-9 combines with J gene TRBJ2-7; TRBD2 matches 10 bases. V lost 5 bases, J lost 0 bases, and 4 bases stayed unmatched. The CDR3 spans 15 residues. Germline loops: CDR1 SEHNR, CDR2 FQNEAQ (reference sequence).

This chain uses TRBV19 with TRBJ1-5, with D unresolved. The CDR3 totals 13 residues. Germline CDR1 LNHDA, CDR2 SQIVND (reference sequence). Trimming removed 0 bases at V and 5 bases at J, with 5 bases between. The CDR3 DNA reads TGTGCCAGTAGTATAGATCCTTATCAGCCCCAGCATTTT. It yields the protein CASSIDPYQPQHF.

The chain uses TRBV5-3 and TRBJ1-1; 9 bases are shared with TRBD1. TRBV5-3 is an open reading frame whose function is uncertain. The CDR3 runs to 15 residues. V gave up 0 bases and J gave up 12 bases; unmatched junction bases: 12. CDR3 region: CARSLGHGAGQGSFF. As DNA, the CDR3 is TGTGCCAGAAGCTTGGGCCACGGCGCTGGACAGGGGTCTTTCTTT.

This clone was seen more than once but under ten times. The V gene is TRBV5-5, the J gene TRBJ2-1; possible D gene TRBD2, 7 bases. CDR3 size: 14 residues. Germline values: CDR1 SGHKS, CDR2 YYEKEE (reference sequence). V lost 1 base, J lost 7 bases, and 12 bases lay in between. CDR3 in DNA: TGTGCCAGCAGCTTGATGGCGGGGGCAAATGAGCAGTTCTTC. It translates to CASSLMAGANEQFF.

The V call is TRBV28, the J call TRBJ2-1, with 7 bases fitting TRBD1. There are 13 residues in the CDR3. The trim removed 4 bases at V and 12 bases at J, leaving 9 bases unmatched. Germline V CDR1 and CDR2: MDHEN, SYDVKM. CDR3 in amino acids: CASSSLDRDMQFF. CDR3 nucleotide sequence: TGTGCCAGCAGTTCACTCGACAGGGACATGCAGTTCTTC. Full variable domain (rest looked up from reference TRBV28 and TRBJ2-1): DVKVTQSSRYLVKRTGEKVFLECVQDMDHENMFWYRQDPGLGLRLIYFSYDVKMKEKGDIPEGYSVSREKKERFSLILESASTNQTSMYLCASSSLDRDMQFFGPGTRLTVL.

To note about this clone: One junction end disagrees with the germline gene, perhaps due to a read error. The V and J genes are TRBV30 and TRBJ2-2, with TRBD2 matching over 9 bases. The CDR3 is made up of 17 amino acids. The V gene's germline CDR1 is GTSNPN and CDR2 SVGIG (reference sequence). The DNA for the CDR3 is TGTGCCTGGAGTTATGTACACGTAGCGGGAGCTAGCCGGGGAGCTGTTTTT. It yields the protein CAWSYVHVAGASRGAVF.

The V gene is TRBV4-1, the J gene TRBJ2-5, with 8 bases fitting TRBD2. Germline V lookup: CDR1 MGHRA, CDR2 YSYEKL. CDR3 length equals 16 residues. Trimming at V came to 0 bases and at J to 6 bases, leaving 9 bases not matched to a gene. The CDR3 nucleotides are TGCGCCAGCAGCCAAGATCCCAGCGGGAGCCTTAAGACCCAGTACTTC. Amino acids: CASSQDPSGSLKTQYF.

The chain couples TRBV2 to TRBJ1-6; possibly TRBD1 for D (5 bases). The length of the CDR3 is 15 residues. CDR1 is SNHLY and CDR2 is FYNNEI in the germline V gene. V shed 1 base and J shed 10 bases, with 14 bases lying between them. The CDR3 DNA is TGTGCCAGCAGTGAAGTCGCAGGGCCAGGGTCACCCCTCCACTTT. Its protein is CASSEVAGPGSPLHF. Supplemented by reference TRBV2 and TRBJ1-6, the full variable domain reads EPEVTQTPSHQVTQMGQEVILRCVPISNHLYFYWYRQILGQKVEFLVSFYNNEISEKSEIFDDQFSVERPDGSNFTLKIRSTKLEDSAMYFCASSEVAGPGSPLHFGNGTRLTVT.

This chain connects TRBV9 to TRBJ1-5; a possible D gene is TRBD1 (6 bases). Trimming shortened V by 1 base and J by 11 bases, and 25 bases separated the two germline ends. Germline assignment: CDR1 SGDLS and CDR2 YYNGEE. This CDR3 is 17 amino acids long. The CDR3 region is CASSVSPGAGALRSQHF. DNA of the CDR3: TGTGCCAGCAGCGTATCTCCAGGGGCGGGTGCTCTGAGGTCCCAGCATTTT.

V and J are TRBV7-9 and TRBJ1-6; TRBD1 might be the D (5 bases). The CDR3 contains 16 residues. The germline gives CDR1 SEHNR, CDR2 FQNEAQ (reference sequence). V lost 5 bases and J lost 7, with 18 bases in between. DNA for the CDR3: TGTGCCAGCAGCCTAGAGGGGTCCCCCGCCAATTCACCCCTCCACTTT. Its protein is CASSLEGSPANSPLHF. The whole variable domain, filled in from reference TRBV7-9 and TRBJ1-6, reads DTGVSQNPRHKITKRGQNVTFRCDPISEHNRLYWYRQTLGQGPEFLTYFQNEAQLEKSRLLSDRFSAERPKGSFSTLEIQRTEQGDSAMYLCASSLEGSPANSPLHFGNGTRLTVT.

This sequence joins TRBV2 and TRBJ2-2; D is perhaps TRBD2 (6 bases). Trimming took off 6 bases at V and 6 bases at J, with 14 bases between the two ends. This CDR3 comprises 14 residues. Germline-derived CDR1 and CDR2 are SNHLY and FYNNEI. The CDR3: CASRSRRDPGELFF. The CDR3, as DNA: TGTGCCAGCAGATCCAGGAGGGATCCCGGGGAGCTGTTTTTT.

The chain links TRBV11-2 to TRBJ2-1, with 11 bases identical to TRBD2. The CDR3 is 14 amino acids. V was pared by 7 bases and J by 6 bases, with 5 bases of the junction left unmatched. Germline V gives CDR1 SGHAT, CDR2 FQNNGV. The DNA for the CDR3 is TGTGCCAGCACATTAGCGGGAGGGATCAATGAGCAGTTCTTC. As protein: CASTLAGGINEQFF.

This clone was counted once. V is TRBV7-9 and J is TRBJ1-1; D unclear. This CDR3 contains 15 residues. Germline values: CDR1 SEHNR, CDR2 FQNEAQ (reference sequence). V dropped 1 base and J dropped 1 base, with 10 bases sitting between them. DNA of the CDR3: TGTGCCAGCAGCTTAGGTGTCTTTTCGAACACTGAAGCTTTCTTT. Encoded protein: CASSLGVFSNTEAFF.

This chain joins TRBV27 and TRBJ2-7, with a tentative D call TRBD2 (6 bases). The CDR3 has 16 amino acids. The V gene lost 3 bases and the J gene lost 0 bases, with 15 bases spanning the gap. Germline-derived CDR1 and CDR2 are MNHEY and SMNVEV (reference sequence). The CDR3 DNA sequence: TGTGCCAGCAGTTTCCGGGCAAGCGGGTTCTCCTACGAGCAGTACTTC. This encodes CASSFRASGFSYEQYF.

V is TRBV7-3 and J is TRBJ2-6; tentative D call: TRBD1 (6 bases). With 5 bases removed from V and 1 base from J, the gap between germline ends came to 9 bases. The germline gives CDR1 SGHTA, CDR2 FQGTGA. This CDR3 region has 15 residues. The CDR3 region has the DNA TGTGCCAGCAGCCCTCAGGGGTCTGGGGCCAACGTCCTGACTTTC. Its translation: CASSPQGSGANVLTF.

V usage is TRBV5-6 and J usage is TRBJ2-7, with 8 bases matching TRBD2. This CDR3 is built from 14 residues. From germline, CDR1 is SGHDT and CDR2 YYEEEE. Losses at the gene ends were 1 base for V and 3 bases for J; bases not matched to a gene: 3. The CDR3 DNA reads TGTGCCAGCAGCTTGTTCGGGACTAGCTACGAGCAGTACTTC. Amino acids: CASSLFGTSYEQYF.

The chain uses TRBV27 and TRBJ2-7; the D gene is possibly TRBD1 (6 bases). CDR3 length: 13 amino acids. V lost 1 base to trimming and J lost 12 bases, with 16 bases between them. CDR1 and CDR2 (germline): MNHEY, SMNVEV (reference sequence). CDR3 sequence (DNA): TGTGCCAGCAGTTTATGGGAACAGGGCAACCTGTACTTC. It encodes CASSLWEQGNLYF.

J is TRBJ2-4 and V is TRBV7-8, with TRBD1 matching 7 bases. Per the germline V gene, CDR1 is SGHVS and CDR2 is FQNEAQ. V shed 5 bases, J shed 3 bases, and the junction held 10 bases outside the gene matches. The CDR3 is 16 residues long. CDR3 coding DNA: TGTGCCAGCAGCCCGCAAACAGGGGCCAGCAAAAACATTCAGTACTTC. Residues: CASSPQTGASKNIQYF.

The chain carries TRBV20-1 and TRBJ2-1; a weak D match, TRBD1 (6 bases). V was pared by 8 bases and J by 10 bases, with 9 bases between. This CDR3 is 9 amino acids long. Germline assignment: CDR1 DFQATT and CDR2 SNEGSKA (reference sequence). The CDR3 region has the DNA TGCAGTACCGGGACAGAGCAGTTCTTC. Translation gives CSTGTEQFF.

The chain has TRBV4-2 and TRBJ2-7; D perhaps matches TRBD2 (5 bases). CDR3 length equals 15 residues. Trimming left V 0 bases short and J 1 base short, with 10 bases between. Germline V gives CDR1 LGHNA, CDR2 YNFKEQ. This CDR3 is CASSQEGGSSYEQYF. The CDR3 DNA reads as TGTGCCAGCAGCCAAGAAGGCGGGTCTTCCTACGAGCAGTACTTC.